Reported below is one T cell receptor beta chain. This CDR3 contains 17 residues. In germline, CDR1 is SGHKS, CDR2 YYEKEE (reference sequence). V trimming: 4 bases; J trimming: 0 bases; junction bases outside the gene matches: 7. Per the study methods: Amplifying reference gene primers gave estimates of nucleated cell counts. The assay was immunoSEQ multiplex PCR, and TCRdb's table has in-frame clones only and misses some. V and J calls and clone size are given by that table; D and trimming were obtained from the DNA. The repertoire holds approximately 220,000 clones, with about 86% as singletons. This record comes from a study of blood T cell repertoires in COVID-19. Whole-study context: Donors in the United States, Italy and Spain gave samples during acute or convalescent COVID-19.

The specimen was peripheral blood. This chain links TRBV5-5 with TRBJ1-3; 10 bases are shared with TRBD1. This sequence originates from a woman aged 25-40 years who had recovered from COVID-19. The CDR3 loop is CASSAGQGILSGNTIYF. CDR3 nucleotide sequence: TGTGCCAGCAGCGCGGGACAGGGGATTCTCTCTGGAAACACCATATATTTT. The full variable domain, with the rest looked up from reference TRBV5-5 and TRBJ1-3, is DAGVTQSPTHLIKTRGQQVTLRCSPISGHKSVSWYQQVLGQGPQFIFQYYEKEERGRGNFPDRFSARQFPNYSSELNVNALLLGDSALYLCASSAGQGILSGNTIYFGEGSWLTVV.